The T cell receptor beta chain under discussion was sequenced for a study of radiation and T cells in renal cell carcinoma. Described time point: blood 4 weeks post-SBRT, at nephrectomy. Sample treatment: 15 Gy SBRT to primary tumor, nephrectomy 4 weeks later. Germline V gives CDR1 KGHSH, CDR2 LQKENI. V was trimmed by 5 bases and J by 0 bases, leaving 14 bases between them. The CDR3 sequence is 16 residues long. Repertoires were generated with immunoSEQ multiplex PCR, while TCRdb's copy carries only in-frame clones and drops some. The sample consists of around 78,000 clones, roughly 87% of them appearing once.

The source of this sequence is a woman between 70 and 85 years old with renal cell carcinoma. The J gene is TRBJ1-3, the V gene TRBV18; tentatively, D is TRBD1 (6 bases). The sequencing here drew on blood, taken from a patient whose treatment included radiotherapy and nephrectomy. DNA for the CDR3: TGTGCCAGCTCAGGACAGCTACCCAGCTCTGGAAACACCATATATTTT. Translating it yields CASSGQLPSSGNTIYF.